This T cell receptor (beta chain) was sequenced during a study of response to subunit inactivated influenza vaccine. Study conclusions and caveats: With each seasonal influenza vaccination, the authors suggested, few new T cells are recruited.

TCRdb called the RT-PCR reads again in MiXCR, with one record for every CDR3 protein. The profile shows hundreds of thousands of distinct CDR3 sequences, 10% to 15% of them singletons. This clonotype was recorded a few times. The antigen is undetermined. The germline V gene has CDR1 KGHDR and CDR2 SFDVKD. CDR3 length equals 15 residues. V lost 3 bases and J 4 bases, leaving 11 bases between the germline ends. This clonotype was sampled from a middle-aged man who received an inactivated influenza vaccine. V is TRBV24-1 and J is TRBJ2-2; no firm D call. The sequences come from PBMCs from blood, collected more than 35 days after vaccination. The CDR3 nucleotides are TGTGCCACCAGTGATCCCTACCGATTCACCGGGGAGCTGTTTTTT. As protein: CATSDPYRFTGELFF.